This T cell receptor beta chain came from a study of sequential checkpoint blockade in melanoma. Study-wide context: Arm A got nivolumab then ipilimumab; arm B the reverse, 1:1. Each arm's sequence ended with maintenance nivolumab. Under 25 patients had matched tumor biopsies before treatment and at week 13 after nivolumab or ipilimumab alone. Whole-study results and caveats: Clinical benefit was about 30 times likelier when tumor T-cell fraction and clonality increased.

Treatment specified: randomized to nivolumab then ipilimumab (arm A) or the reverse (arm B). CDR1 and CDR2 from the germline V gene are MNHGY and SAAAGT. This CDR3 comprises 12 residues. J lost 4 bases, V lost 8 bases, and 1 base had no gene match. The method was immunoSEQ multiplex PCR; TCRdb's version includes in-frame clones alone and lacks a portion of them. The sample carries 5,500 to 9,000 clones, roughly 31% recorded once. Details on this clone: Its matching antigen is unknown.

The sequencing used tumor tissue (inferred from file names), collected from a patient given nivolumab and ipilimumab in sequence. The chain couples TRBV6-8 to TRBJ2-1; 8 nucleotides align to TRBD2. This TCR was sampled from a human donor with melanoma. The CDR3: CASQRGYNEQFF. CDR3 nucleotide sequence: TGTGCCAGCCAGCGGGGGTACAATGAGCAGTTCTTC.